The rows below give T cell receptor beta chains drawn from one sample of a study of blood T cell repertoires in COVID-19. Produced via immunoSEQ multiplex PCR; TCRdb's table is partial and in-frame only. The sample carries about 150,000 clones, roughly 88% recorded once. The sample was peripheral blood. The receptors come from a man in his sixties with COVID-19, enrolled during active disease. The CDR3 runs from the conserved cysteine through the conserved F or W. The D gene is left open where the match is weak. Clone sizes are given selectively: once, few, many, or a class where the clone is expanded.

j_gene,v_gene,d_gene,abundance,CDR3nt,CDR3aa
TRBJ2-7,TRBV10-3,.,few,TGTGCCATCAGTACAGGCGGCGAGCAGTACTTC,CAISTGGEQYF
TRBJ2-7,TRBV7-3,.,once,TGTGCCAGCAGCTTTGCACCAGGGGCTGGCTTGGGCGAGCAGTACTTC,CASSFAPGAGLGEQYF
TRBJ1-6,TRBV6-5,.,once,TGTGCCAGCAGATTCCAATATAATTCACCCCTCCACTTT,CASRFQYNSPLHF
TRBJ1-5,TRBV19,.,.,TGTGCCAGTTGCAGTGGCAATCAGCCCCAGCATTTT,CASCSGNQPQHF
TRBJ2-7,TRBV3-1/TRBV3-2,TRBD2,.,TGTGCCAGCGCCATGAGCGGGAGACCGGACGAGCAGTACTTC,CASAMSGRPDEQYF
TRBJ1-1,TRBV5-5,.,.,TGTGCCAGCAGCTTAGACAGGAACAGGAACACTGAAGCTTTCTTT,CASSLDRNRNTEAFF
TRBJ2-5,TRBV4-2,TRBD2,.,TGTGCCAGCAGCCAAGAATGGGCTAGCGGAGAGACCCAGTACTTC,CASSQEWASGETQYF
TRBJ1-1,TRBV28,.,.,TGTGCCAGCAAATGGGGGGGGGTTATAACCACTGAAGCTTTCTTT,CASKWGGVITTEAFF
TRBJ1-3,TRBV4-2,TRBD1,.,TGTGCCAGCAGCCAAGATAAGGGGGCAGGTGGAAACACCATATATTTT,CASSQDKGAGGNTIYF
TRBJ2-7,TRBV7-2,.,.,TGTGCCAGCAGCCCCCGACGACGGGGTGGGTACGAGCAGTACTTC,CASSPRRRGGYEQYF
TRBJ2-3,TRBV5-1,.,.,TGCGCCAGCTGCCAAGCCGGAGCCACAGATACGCAGTATTTT,CASCQAGATDTQYF
TRBJ1-1,TRBV19,TRBD1,.,TGTGCCAGTAGTTTCACTCGGGACAGGGAAGCTTTCTTT,CASSFTRDREAFF
TRBJ1-1,TRBV6-2/TRBV6-3,TRBD1,.,TGTGCCAGCAGTACAGGGGGCACTGAAGCTTTCTTT,CASSTGGTEAFF
TRBJ1-2,TRBV6-4,.,.,TGTGCCAGCAGCGAGGAGGCAGGCCCTAACTATGGCTACACCTTC,CASSEEAGPNYGYTF
TRBJ2-3,TRBV7-3,TRBD2,.,TGTGCCAGCAGCCCCCGACTAGCGAGCGATACGCAGTATTTT,CASSPRLASDTQYF
TRBJ2-3,TRBV14,TRBD1,.,TGTGCCAGCAGCCAAGATCAGGGGGGCACAGATACGCAGTATTTT,CASSQDQGGTDTQYF
TRBJ2-7,TRBV30,TRBD2,.,TGTGCCGGTAGCGGGGGCTACGAGCAGTACTTC,CAGSGGYEQYF
TRBJ2-3,TRBV4-3,TRBD1,.,TGCGCCAGCAGCCAGGGGACCGGGACAGGGGCCGGGGATACGCAGTATTTT,CASSQGTGTGAGDTQYF
TRBJ1-2,TRBV28,.,few,TGTGCCAGCACATTCGGAGGGGCGCGCATTGGCTACACCTTC,CASTFGGARIGYTF
TRBJ2-4,TRBV28,TRBD2,.,TGTGCCAGCAGTTTGGGAGGGCCCACCAAAAACATTCAGTACTTC,CASSLGGPTKNIQYF
TRBJ1-4,TRBV19,TRBD1,.,TGTGCCAGTAGTACCCTTAAGGGACAGGGGAATGAAAAACTGTTTTTT,CASSTLKGQGNEKLFF
TRBJ2-1,TRBV18,TRBD1,.,TGTGCCAGCTCACCACCGGGACAGGGGGCCAATGAGCAGTTCTTC,CASSPPGQGANEQFF
TRBJ2-3,TRBV5-6,.,.,TGTGCCAGCAGCTTCAGACAAAGTAGCACAGATACGCAGTATTTT,CASSFRQSSTDTQYF
TRBJ1-3,TRBV6-6,TRBD1,.,TGTGCCAGCAGTAAACCGGGACAGGTTACCCGAAACACCATATATTTT,CASSKPGQVTRNTIYF
TRBJ1-5,TRBV10-1,TRBD1,.,TGCGCCAGCACAAGACAGGGGTCGGATCAGCCCCAGCATTTT,CASTRQGSDQPQHF
TRBJ2-3,TRBV6-1,.,.,TGTGCCAGCAGTGAACCAGGTGGCGCCTTGGGAGATACGCAGTATTTT,CASSEPGGALGDTQYF
TRBJ2-7,TRBV7-2,TRBD2,.,TGTGCCAGCAGCTCCCCGGGACTAGTTAGCGAGCAGTACTTC,CASSSPGLVSEQYF
TRBJ2-2,TRBV24-1,.,.,TGTGCCACCAGTGCGGGTAGCGGGGAGCTGTTTTTT,CATSAGSGELFF
TRBJ1-1,TRBV28,.,once,TGTGCCAGCAGTTTATCGGGGGGTTGGGGTGAAGCTTTCTTT,CASSLSGGWGEAFF
TRBJ2-6,TRBV6-2/TRBV6-3,.,.,TGTGCCAGCAGTCCGGGACTCACCTCTGGGGCCAACGTCCTGACTTTC,CASSPGLTSGANVLTF
TRBJ1-3,TRBV10-3,.,.,TGTGCCATCAGTTTAGGGGGTTCTGGAAACACCATATATTTT,CAISLGGSGNTIYF
TRBJ1-1,TRBV10-3,.,few,TGTGCCATCAAGGACTTCGGGGGGAACCTTCCCGGCACTGAAGCTTTCTTT,CAIKDFGGNLPGTEAFF
TRBJ2-3,TRBV7-9,.,.,TGTGCCAGCAGGCCTCTTGTGGGGGGGCAAGGCACAGATACGCAGTATTTT,CASRPLVGGQGTDTQYF
TRBJ1-5,TRBV19,.,once,TGTGCCAGTAGTCCAAACCGGGACACTCCGAATCAGCCCCAGCATTTT,CASSPNRDTPNQPQHF
TRBJ2-1,TRBV27,.,.,TGTGCCAGCAGTTTCCGCGGAACCTACAATGAGCAGTTCTTC,CASSFRGTYNEQFF
TRBJ1-5,TRBV7-2,.,.,TGTGCCAGCAGCCCTGGGCCTCAGCCCCAGCATTTT,CASSPGPQPQHF
TRBJ2-1,TRBV5-1,TRBD2,.,TGCGCCAGCAGCTCGAGGACTAGCGGGAGGGCCGCTTCCTACAATGAGCAGTTCTTC,CASSSRTSGRAASYNEQFF
TRBJ1-4,TRBV18,TRBD1,.,TGTGCCAGCTCACTAAACGCAGGGGGAGGTGAAAAACTGTTTTTT,CASSLNAGGGEKLFF
TRBJ1-5,TRBV19,TRBD1,.,TGTGCCAGTAGACCAACAGGGGGTAGCAATCAGCCCCAGCATTTT,CASRPTGGSNQPQHF
TRBJ1-2,TRBV7-8,TRBD1,.,TGTGCCAGCAGCTCGGGACAGGGAAACTATGGCTACACCTTC,CASSSGQGNYGYTF
TRBJ2-7,TRBV27,TRBD1,.,TGTGCCAGCAGTTTCCGACAGGGCCGAGAGGAGCAGTACTTC,CASSFRQGREEQYF
TRBJ2-2,TRBV6-5,.,.,TGTGCCAGCATGCGGTTACCCACGAGTCCCGGGGAGCTGTTTTTT,CASMRLPTSPGELFF